The T cell receptor beta chain described here comes from a study of cytomegalovirus exposure and HLA in healthy donors. The germline V gene encodes CDR1 SGDLS and CDR2 YYNGEE. V lost 0 bases to trimming and J lost 7 bases; unmatched junction nucleotides: 13. This CDR3 contains 16 residues. The PCR had 60 Vbeta and 13 Jbeta primers. The assay was immunoSEQ multiplex PCR, and TCRdb's table has in-frame clones only and misses some. The sample yields approximately 100,000 clones, around 79% seen once. This clone was seen a handful of times. This clonotype was sampled from a woman aged 40-49 years in good health and CMV-seronegative. V gene TRBV9 combines with J gene TRBJ2-7; 7 bases fit TRBD2. The material sequenced was PBMCs. The CDR3 loop reads CASSVATSGLAEEQYF. CDR3 nucleotides: TGTGCCAGCAGCGTAGCTACGTCGGGGCTAGCGGAGGAGCAGTACTTC.